This T cell receptor (beta chain) originates from a study of neurological immune-mediated disorders. The unsorted libraries had their origin in 2 million PBMCs stored at -80 C. V was clipped by 10 bases and J by 2 bases; unmatched bases: 4. Germline assignment: CDR1 ENHRY and CDR2 SYGVKD. This CDR3 spans 12 amino acids. TCRdb re-called the 5' RACE reads through MiXCR, storing one row per CDR3 protein. The repertoire consists of about 46,000 distinct CDR3 sequences, with 4% to 5.5% occurring once and the leading ten covering 5.7%. This clonotype has at least ten counts. This sequence was found in a woman aged 55-69 years with multiple sclerosis. Sample: PBMCs. The chain has TRBV10-3 and TRBJ1-1, with 7 bases fitting TRBD1. CDR3 in DNA: TGTGCCACCAACAGGGGTAACACTGAAGCTTTCTTT. This codes for CATNRGNTEAFF.